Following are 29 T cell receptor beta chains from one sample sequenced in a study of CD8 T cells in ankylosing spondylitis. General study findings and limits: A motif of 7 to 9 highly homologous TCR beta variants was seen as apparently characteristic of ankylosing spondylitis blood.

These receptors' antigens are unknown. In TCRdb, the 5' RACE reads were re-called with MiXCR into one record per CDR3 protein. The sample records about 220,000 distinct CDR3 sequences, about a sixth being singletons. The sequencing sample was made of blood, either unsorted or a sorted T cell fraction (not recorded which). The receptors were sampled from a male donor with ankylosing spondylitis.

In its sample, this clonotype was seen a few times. CDR3: CASSFGDPDTDTQYF. CDR3 nucleotides: TGTGCCAGCAGTTTCGGGGACCCTGACACAGATACGCAGTATTTT. The rearrangement joins TRBV28 to TRBJ2-3, with D possibly being TRBD1 or TRBD2 (5 bases each). V was pared by 3 bases and J by 2 bases, with 12 bases between. Germline-derived CDR1 and CDR2 are MDHEN and SYDVKM. This CDR3 region has 15 residues.

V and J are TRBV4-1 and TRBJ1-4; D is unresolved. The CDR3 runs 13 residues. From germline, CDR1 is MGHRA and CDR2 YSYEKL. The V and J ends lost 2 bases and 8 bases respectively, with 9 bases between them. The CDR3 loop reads CASSQPPREKLFF. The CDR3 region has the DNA TGCGCCAGCAGCCAACCCCCACGGGAAAAACTGTTTTTT.

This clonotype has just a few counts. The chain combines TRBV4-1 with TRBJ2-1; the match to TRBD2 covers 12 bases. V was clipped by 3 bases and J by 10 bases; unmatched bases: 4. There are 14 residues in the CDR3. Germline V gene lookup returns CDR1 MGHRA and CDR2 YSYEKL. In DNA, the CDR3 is TGCGCCAGCAGCCATTCCGGACTAGCGGGGGAGCAGTTCTTC. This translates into CASSHSGLAGEQFF.

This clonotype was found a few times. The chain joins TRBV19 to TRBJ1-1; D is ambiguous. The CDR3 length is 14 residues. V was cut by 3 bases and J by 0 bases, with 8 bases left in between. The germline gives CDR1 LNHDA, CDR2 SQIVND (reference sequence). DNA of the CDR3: TGTGCCAGTAGTATGAGGGAAATGAACACTGAAGCTTTCTTT. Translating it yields CASSMREMNTEAFF.

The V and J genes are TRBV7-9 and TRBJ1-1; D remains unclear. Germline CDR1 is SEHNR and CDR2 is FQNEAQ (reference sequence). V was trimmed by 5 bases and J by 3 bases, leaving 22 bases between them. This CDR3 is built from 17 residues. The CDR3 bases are TGTGCCAGCAGCCCACCTAATAGCCGGTCTCTAGACACTGAAGCTTTCTTT. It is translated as CASSPPNSRSLDTEAFF.

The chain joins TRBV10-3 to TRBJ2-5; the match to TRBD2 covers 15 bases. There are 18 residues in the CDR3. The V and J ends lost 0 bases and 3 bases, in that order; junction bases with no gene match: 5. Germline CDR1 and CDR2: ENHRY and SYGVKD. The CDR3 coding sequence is TGTGCCATCAGTGAGTCCCGGACTAGCGGGGGGGAAGAAGAGACCCAGTACTTC. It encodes CAISESRTSGGEEETQYF.

The DNA of the CDR3 is TGTGCTAGTGGTTTGGCGGCGGGACAGGGTTGGAATGAGCAGTTCTTC. It is translated as CASGLAAGQGWNEQFF. V and J are TRBV12-5 and TRBJ2-1, with 9 bases matching TRBD1. Germline loops: CDR1 LGHNT, CDR2 FRNRAP. V was clipped by 1 base and J by 7 bases; unmatched bases: 8. This CDR3 has 16 amino acids.

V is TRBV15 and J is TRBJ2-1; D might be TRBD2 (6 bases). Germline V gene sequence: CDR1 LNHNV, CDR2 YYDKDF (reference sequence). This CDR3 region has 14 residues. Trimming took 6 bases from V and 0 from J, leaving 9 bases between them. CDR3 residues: CATRPGSSYNEQFF. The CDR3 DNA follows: TGTGCCACCAGGCCCGGGAGCTCCTACAATGAGCAGTTCTTC.

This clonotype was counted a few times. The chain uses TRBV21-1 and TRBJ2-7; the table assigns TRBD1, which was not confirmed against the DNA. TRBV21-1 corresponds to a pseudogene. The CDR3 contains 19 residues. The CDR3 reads CASSNHRGSIPTPTYEQYF. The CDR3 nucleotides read TGTGCCAGCAGCAACCACAGGGGCTCAATTCCAACGCCTACTTACGAGCAGTACTTC.

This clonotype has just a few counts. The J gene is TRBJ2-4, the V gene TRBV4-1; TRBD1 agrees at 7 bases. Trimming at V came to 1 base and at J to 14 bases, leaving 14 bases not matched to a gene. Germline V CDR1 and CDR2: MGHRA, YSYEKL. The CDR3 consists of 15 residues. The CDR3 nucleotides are TGCGCCAGCAGCCAAGGGTTGGCAGGGGGTTATTCAGAGTACTTC. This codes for CASSQGLAGGYSEYF.

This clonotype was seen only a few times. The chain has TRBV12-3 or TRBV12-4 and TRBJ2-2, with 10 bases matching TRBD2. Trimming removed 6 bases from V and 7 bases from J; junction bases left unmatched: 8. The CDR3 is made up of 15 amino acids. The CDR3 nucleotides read TGTGCCAGCAGACCTTCTAGCGGGAGTTACGGGGAGCTGTTTTTT. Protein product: CASRPSSGSYGELFF.

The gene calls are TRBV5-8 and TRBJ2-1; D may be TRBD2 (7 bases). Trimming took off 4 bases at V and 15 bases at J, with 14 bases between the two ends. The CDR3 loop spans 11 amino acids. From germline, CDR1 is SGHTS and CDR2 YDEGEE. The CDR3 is CASSRGGGRFF. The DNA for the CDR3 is TGTGCCAGCAGCCGAGGGGGGGGCCGGTTCTTC.

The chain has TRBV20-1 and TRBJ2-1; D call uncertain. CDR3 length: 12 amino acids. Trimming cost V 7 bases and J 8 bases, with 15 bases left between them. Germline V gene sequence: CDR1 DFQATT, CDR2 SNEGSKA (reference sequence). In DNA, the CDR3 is TGCAGTGTTCCGGGTTCCGTCTATGAGCAGTTCTTC. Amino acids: CSVPGSVYEQFF.

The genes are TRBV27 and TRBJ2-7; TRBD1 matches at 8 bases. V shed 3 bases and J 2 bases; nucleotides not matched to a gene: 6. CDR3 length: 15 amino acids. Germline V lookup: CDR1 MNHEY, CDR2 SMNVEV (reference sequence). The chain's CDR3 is CASSFTGGPTYEQYF. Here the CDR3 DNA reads TGTGCCAGCAGTTTCACAGGGGGACCTACCTACGAGCAGTACTTC.

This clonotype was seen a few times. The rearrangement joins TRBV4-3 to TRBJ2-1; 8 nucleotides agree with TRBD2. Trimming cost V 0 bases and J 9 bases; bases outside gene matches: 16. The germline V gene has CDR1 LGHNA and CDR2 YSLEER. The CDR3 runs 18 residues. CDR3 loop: CASSQDLNPSGWGGEQFF. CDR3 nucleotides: TGCGCCAGCAGCCAAGATCTTAACCCTAGCGGGTGGGGCGGTGAGCAGTTCTTC.

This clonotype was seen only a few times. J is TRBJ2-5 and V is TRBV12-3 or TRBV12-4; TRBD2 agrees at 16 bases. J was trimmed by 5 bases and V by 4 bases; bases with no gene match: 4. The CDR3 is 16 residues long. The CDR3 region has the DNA TGTGCCAGCAGTTCGGGACTAGCGGGAGGGCCGGAGACCCAGTACTTC. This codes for CASSSGLAGGPETQYF.

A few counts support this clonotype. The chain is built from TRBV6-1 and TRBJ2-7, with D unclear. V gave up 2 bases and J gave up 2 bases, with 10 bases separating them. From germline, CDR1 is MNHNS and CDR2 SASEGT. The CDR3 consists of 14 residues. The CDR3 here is CASSERWPPYEQYF. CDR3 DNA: TGTGCCAGCAGTGAACGATGGCCCCCCTACGAGCAGTACTTC.

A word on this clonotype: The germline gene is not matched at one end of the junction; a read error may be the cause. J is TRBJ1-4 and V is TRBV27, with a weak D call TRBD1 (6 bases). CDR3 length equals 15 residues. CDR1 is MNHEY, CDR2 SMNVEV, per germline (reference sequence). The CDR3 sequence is CASCLNRADNEKLFF. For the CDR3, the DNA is TGTGCCAGCTGTTTAAACAGGGCCGATAATGAAAAACTGTTTTTT.

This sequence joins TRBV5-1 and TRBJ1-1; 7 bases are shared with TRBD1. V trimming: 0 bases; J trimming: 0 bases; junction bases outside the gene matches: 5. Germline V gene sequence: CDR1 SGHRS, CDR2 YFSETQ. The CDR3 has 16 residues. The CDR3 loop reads CASSLGPQGMNTEAFF. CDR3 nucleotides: TGCGCCAGCAGCTTGGGCCCACAGGGGATGAACACTGAAGCTTTCTTT.

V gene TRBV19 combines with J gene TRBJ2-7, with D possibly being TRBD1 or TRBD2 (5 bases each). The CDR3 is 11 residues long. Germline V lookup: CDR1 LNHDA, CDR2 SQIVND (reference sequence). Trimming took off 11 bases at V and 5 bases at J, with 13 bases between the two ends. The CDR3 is CAAGWGNEQYF. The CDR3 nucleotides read TGTGCCGCTGGGTGGGGGAACGAGCAGTACTTC.

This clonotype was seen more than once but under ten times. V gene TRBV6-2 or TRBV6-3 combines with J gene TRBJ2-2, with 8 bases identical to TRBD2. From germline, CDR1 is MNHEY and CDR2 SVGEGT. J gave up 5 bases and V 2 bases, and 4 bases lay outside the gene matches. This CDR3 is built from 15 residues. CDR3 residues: CASSYAGRVTGELFF. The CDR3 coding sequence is TGTGCCAGCAGTTACGCCGGGAGGGTAACCGGGGAGCTGTTTTTT.

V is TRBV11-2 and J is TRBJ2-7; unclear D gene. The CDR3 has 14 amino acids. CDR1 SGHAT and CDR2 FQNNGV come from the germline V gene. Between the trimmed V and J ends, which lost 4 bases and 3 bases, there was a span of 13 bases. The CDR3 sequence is CASSSGSTIYEQYF. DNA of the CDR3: TGTGCCAGCAGCTCAGGATCAACGATCTACGAGCAGTACTTC. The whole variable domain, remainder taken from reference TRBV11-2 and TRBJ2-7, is EAGVAQSPRYKIIEKRQSVAFWCNPISGHATLYWYQQILGQGPKLLIQFQNNGVVDDSQLPKDRFSAERLKGVDSTLKIQPAKLEDSAVYLCASSSGSTIYEQYFGPGTRLTVT.

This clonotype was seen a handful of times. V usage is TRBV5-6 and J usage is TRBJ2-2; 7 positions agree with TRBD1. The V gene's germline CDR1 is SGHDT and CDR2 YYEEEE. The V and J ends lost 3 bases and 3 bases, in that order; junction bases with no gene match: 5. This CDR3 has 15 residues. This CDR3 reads CASSWGQIDTGELFF. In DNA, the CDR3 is TGTGCCAGCAGCTGGGGACAGATAGACACCGGGGAGCTGTTTTTT.

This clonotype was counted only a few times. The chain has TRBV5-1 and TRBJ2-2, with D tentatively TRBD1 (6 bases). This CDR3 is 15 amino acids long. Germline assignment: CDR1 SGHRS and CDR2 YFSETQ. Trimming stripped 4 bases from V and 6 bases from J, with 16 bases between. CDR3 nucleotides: TGCGCCAGCAGCCACCCGGACAGCATACCCGGGGAGCTGTTTTTT. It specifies CASSHPDSIPGELFF.

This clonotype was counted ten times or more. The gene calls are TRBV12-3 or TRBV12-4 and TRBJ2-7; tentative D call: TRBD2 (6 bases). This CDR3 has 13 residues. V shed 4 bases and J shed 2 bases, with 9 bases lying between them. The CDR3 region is CASSSSSAYEQYF. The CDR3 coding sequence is TGTGCCAGCAGTTCCTCTAGCGCCTACGAGCAGTACTTC.

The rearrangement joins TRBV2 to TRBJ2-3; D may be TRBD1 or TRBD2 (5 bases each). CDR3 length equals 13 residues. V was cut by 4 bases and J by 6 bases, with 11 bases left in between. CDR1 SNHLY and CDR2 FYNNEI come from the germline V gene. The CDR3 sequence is CASSVGTPDTQYF. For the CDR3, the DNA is TGTGCCAGCAGTGTCGGGACGCCGGATACGCAGTATTTT.

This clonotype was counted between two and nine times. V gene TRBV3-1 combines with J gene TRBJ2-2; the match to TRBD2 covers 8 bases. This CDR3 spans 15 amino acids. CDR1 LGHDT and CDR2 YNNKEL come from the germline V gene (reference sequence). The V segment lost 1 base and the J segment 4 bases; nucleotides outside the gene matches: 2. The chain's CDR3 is CASSQAGGGTGELFF. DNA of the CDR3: TGTGCCAGCAGCCAAGCCGGGGGGGGCACCGGGGAGCTGTTTTTT.

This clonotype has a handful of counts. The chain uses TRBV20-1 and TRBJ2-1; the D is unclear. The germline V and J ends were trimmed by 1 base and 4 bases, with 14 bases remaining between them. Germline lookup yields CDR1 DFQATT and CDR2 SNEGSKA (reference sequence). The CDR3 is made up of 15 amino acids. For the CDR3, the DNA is TGCAGTGCTAGAGTACCCGACACTCGGTACAATGAGCAGTTCTTC. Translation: CSARVPDTRYNEQFF.

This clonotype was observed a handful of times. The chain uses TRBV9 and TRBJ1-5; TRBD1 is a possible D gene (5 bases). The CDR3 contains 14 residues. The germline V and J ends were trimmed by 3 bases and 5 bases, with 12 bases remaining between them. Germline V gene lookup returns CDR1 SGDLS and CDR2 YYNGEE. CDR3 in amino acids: CASSGGLSDQPQHF. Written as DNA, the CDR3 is TGTGCCAGCAGCGGGGGACTCTCTGATCAGCCCCAGCATTTT.